This TCR beta chain stems from a study of OX40 agonist ivuxolimab in advanced cancers. The wider study: Antecedent anti-PD-1, anti-PD-L1 or anti-CTLA-4 therapy was permissible, with roughly 36% having received some.

Generated by immunoSEQ multiplex PCR, the TCRdb table keeps only in-frame clones and is missing some. The table includes 45,000 to 50,000 clones, roughly 91% detected once. This clone has only a few counts. Trimming cost V 1 base and J 3 bases; bases outside gene matches: 6. The CDR3 length is 16 residues. Germline V gives CDR1 SGHRS, CDR2 YFSETQ. The genes are TRBV5-1 and TRBJ2-1, with 8 bases fitting TRBD2. This TCR derives from an adult with an advanced solid tumor such as melanoma, head and neck, liver or kidney cancer. The sample in question was CD4+ or CD8+ T cells sorted from blood, obtained in a trial of the OX40 agonist ivuxolimab. The CDR3 loop reads CASSLHPGGVYNEQFF. In nucleotides, the CDR3 is TGCGCCAGCAGCTTGCACCCGGGGGGGGTCTACAATGAGCAGTTCTTC.